This T cell receptor beta chain appears in the sequencing data of a study of CD8+CD57+ T cells in acquired aplastic anemia. Profiling that covered TCR beta VDJ and CDR3 relied on genomic DNA as its template. TCRdb processed the reads anew with MiXCR; each CDR3 protein has one entry. The profile shows 200,000 to 250,000 distinct CDR3 sequences, 30% to 35% of them singletons. Overall study results and limits: Patients and controls had in common around 29 CD8+ CDR3 sequences.

At least ten counts were recorded for this clonotype. Its cognate antigen is unknown. This CDR3 region has 15 residues. V was cut by 0 bases and J by 3 bases, with 11 bases left in between. Germline CDR1 reads ENHRY; CDR2 reads SYGVKD. Input material: sorted CD4+, CD8+, or CD8+CD57+ T cells (not recorded which) from PBMCs. The gene calls are TRBV10-3 and TRBJ1-2, with D uncertain. This sequence was found in a human donor in good health, serving as a control. CDR3 coding DNA: TGTGCCATCAGTGAGTCTGTCGCCACCTACTATGGCTACACCTTC. Translated: CAISESVATYYGYTF.